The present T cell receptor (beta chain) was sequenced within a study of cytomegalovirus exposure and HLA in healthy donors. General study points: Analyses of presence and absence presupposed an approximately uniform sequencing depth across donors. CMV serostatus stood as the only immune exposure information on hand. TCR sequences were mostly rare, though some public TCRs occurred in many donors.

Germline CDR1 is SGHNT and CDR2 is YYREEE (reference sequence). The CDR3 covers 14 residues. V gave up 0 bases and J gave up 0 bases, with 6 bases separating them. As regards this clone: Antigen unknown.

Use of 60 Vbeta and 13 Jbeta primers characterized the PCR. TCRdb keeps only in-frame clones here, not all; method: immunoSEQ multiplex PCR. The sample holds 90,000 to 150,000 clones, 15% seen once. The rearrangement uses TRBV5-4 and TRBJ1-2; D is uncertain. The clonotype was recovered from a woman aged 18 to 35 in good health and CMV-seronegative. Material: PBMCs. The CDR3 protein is CASSLAGPNYGYTF. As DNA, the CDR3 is TGTGCCAGCAGCTTGGCCGGTCCTAACTATGGCTACACCTTC.